Given below is one T cell receptor (beta chain) in context. Antigen: not known. Genomic DNA of each subset was evenly split across several immunoSEQ plates. Clones were read by immunoSEQ multiplex PCR, and TCRdb kept only the in-frame ones, dropping some. The sample records about 1,900,000 clones, about 95% being singletons. CD8 cells regarded as naive lacked CD45RO, were positively chosen for CCR7, and omitted terminally differentiated effector memory CD45RA+ cells. These data come from a study of shared clonotypes between healthy human individuals. Findings and limits, study-wide: Blood was the only sampled material, and tissue repertoires likely differ.

V was trimmed by 3 bases and J by 6 bases, leaving 8 bases between them. The V gene's germline CDR1 is MNHEY and CDR2 SMNVEV (reference sequence). The CDR3 loop spans 13 amino acids. The chain recombines TRBV27 with TRBJ2-2, with D perhaps TRBD2 (5 bases). Specimen: naive CD8+ T cells sorted from blood. This sequence was found in a man between 18 and 29 years old in good health. CDR3 residues: CASSFGEAGELFF. The CDR3 DNA reads as TGTGCCAGCAGTTTCGGGGAAGCCGGGGAGCTGTTTTTT.